One sample yielded the 15 T cell receptor beta chains listed below, sequenced in a study of cytomegalovirus exposure and HLA in healthy donors. The PCR made use of 60 Vbeta and 13 Jbeta primers. Sequencing used immunoSEQ multiplex PCR; TCRdb keeps in-frame clones, though not all of them. The table shows 170,000 or so clones, with 75% to 85% occurring only once. Sequencing used PBMCs. These receptors were taken from a boy aged 5-17 years in good health and CMV-seronegative.

The CDR3 loop is CASSWTALNTEAFF. DNA for the CDR3: TGTGCCAGCAGTTGGACAGCCTTGAACACTGAAGCTTTCTTT. The chain carries TRBV6-1 and TRBJ1-1; possibly TRBD1 for D (6 bases). Germline CDR1 is MNHNS and CDR2 is SASEGT. V lost 5 bases, J lost 0 bases, and 10 bases lay in between. The CDR3 has 14 amino acids.

The rearrangement joins TRBV2 to TRBJ1-2; D possibly corresponds to TRBD1 (6 bases). CDR1 is SNHLY, CDR2 FYNNEI, per germline. Trimming stripped 5 bases from V and 7 bases from J, with 26 bases between. The CDR3 contains 17 residues. CDR3 amino acids: CASSSTRTGQSNGGYTF. In DNA, the CDR3 is TGTGCCAGCAGTTCAACCCGAACAGGGCAGTCGAACGGTGGCTACACCTTC.

The table lists this clone with a few counts. The J gene is TRBJ2-1, the V gene TRBV29-1; 14 bases agree with TRBD2. Germline values: CDR1 SQVTM, CDR2 ANQGSEA. The CDR3 covers 15 residues. V was clipped by 3 bases and J by 8 bases; unmatched bases: 6. The CDR3 loop is CSVDLGTSGSYEQFF. The CDR3 DNA reads as TGCAGCGTTGATTTGGGGACTAGCGGGAGCTATGAGCAGTTCTTC.

This clone has just one count. This rearrangement joins TRBV28 to TRBJ1-1; 10 bases fit TRBD1. This CDR3 region has 16 residues. The junction had 10 bases not matched to a gene; V was cut back by 6 bases and J by 3 bases. Per the germline V gene, CDR1 is MDHEN and CDR2 is SYDVKM. The CDR3 sequence is CASRELTGGGDTEAFF. In nucleotides, the CDR3 is TGTGCCAGCAGGGAGTTGACAGGGGGCGGTGACACTGAAGCTTTCTTT.

This chain uses TRBV19 with TRBJ1-5, with unresolved D. The length of the CDR3 is 15 residues. Germline CDR1 LNHDA, CDR2 SQIVND (reference sequence). V dropped 6 bases and J dropped 2 bases, with 14 bases sitting between them. CDR3 sequence (DNA): TGTGCCAGTAGGCCCGCGAGGTTCGGCAATCAGCCCCAGCATTTT. Amino acids: CASRPARFGNQPQHF.

The chain carries TRBV7-2 and TRBJ2-7; 7 positions match TRBD1. This CDR3 comprises 15 residues. The V gene end was trimmed by 5 bases and the J gene end by 0 bases; junction bases not matched to a gene: 7. CDR1 and CDR2 from the germline V gene are SGHTA and FQGNSA. CDR3: CASSPPGQSSYEQYF. The CDR3 coding sequence is TGTGCCAGCAGCCCACCGGGACAGAGCTCCTACGAGCAGTACTTC.

In this sample, this clone turned up once. The rearrangement links TRBV18 to TRBJ2-1, with 11 nucleotides matching TRBD2. The CDR3 sequence is 18 residues long. Germline CDR1 is KGHSH and CDR2 is LQKENI. Germline trimming cut 1 base from V and 2 bases from J; bases unmatched to any gene: 7. DNA of the CDR3: TGTGCCAGCTCACCACAGGGATCTAGCGGGAGGACCTACAATGAGCAGTTCTTC. Encoded protein: CASSPQGSSGRTYNEQFF.

The CDR3 is CASSYSIEGAEQYF. For the CDR3, the DNA is TGTGCCAGCAGTTACTCGATTGAAGGGGCCGAGCAGTACTTC. The V and J genes are TRBV6-6 and TRBJ2-7, with D perhaps matching TRBD1 (5 bases). With 0 bases removed from V and 6 bases from J, the gap between germline ends came to 12 bases. The CDR3 spans 14 residues. CDR1 and CDR2 from the germline V gene are MNHNY and SVGAGI (reference sequence).

This chain uses TRBV18 with TRBJ2-7, with TRBD1 identical over 12 bases. Losses at the gene ends were 3 bases for V and 6 bases for J; bases not matched to a gene: 15. Germline values: CDR1 KGHSH, CDR2 LQKENI. CDR3 length: 18 amino acids. CDR3 coding DNA: TGTGCCAGCTCACCGGGGCCCTGGGTCGGGACAGGGGGCGCCGAGCAGTACTTC. Translated, it gives CASSPGPWVGTGGAEQYF.

J is TRBJ2-7 and V is TRBV19, with 12 bases matching TRBD1. Germline loops: CDR1 LNHDA, CDR2 SQIVND (reference sequence). Germline trimming cut 0 bases from V and 6 bases from J; bases unmatched to any gene: 6. The CDR3 has 16 residues. CDR3 residues: CASSIDAGQGAPEQYF. The CDR3 DNA reads TGTGCCAGTAGTATAGATGCGGGACAGGGGGCCCCCGAGCAGTACTTC.

For this clone: A junction boundary mismatches the germline segment, possibly from a read error. The chain uses TRBV10-1 and TRBJ1-5; D remains unclear. The CDR3 loop spans 21 amino acids. Germline lookup yields CDR1 WNHNN and CDR2 SYGVQD (reference sequence). CDR3 DNA sequence: TGCGCCAGCAGTGAGTTAGTCGTGGCAGACCTCAACCCTTATAGCAATCGGCCCCAGCATTTT. This translates into CASSELVVADLNPYSNRPQHF.

The chain is built from TRBV5-1 and TRBJ1-1; no firm D call. The CDR3 is made up of 12 amino acids. Germline assignment: CDR1 SGHRS and CDR2 YFSETQ. The ends were cut back, 0 bases at V and 5 bases at J, with 5 bases in the middle. CDR3 in DNA: TGCGCCAGCAGCTTGGAGCGAACTGAAGCTTTCTTT. The encoded protein is CASSLERTEAFF.

The chain has TRBV7-9 and TRBJ1-4; no reliable D call. Trimming left V 4 bases short and J 0 bases short, with 12 bases between. There are 16 residues in the CDR3. Germline-derived CDR1 and CDR2 are SEHNR and FQNEAQ (reference sequence). CDR3 nucleotide sequence: TGTGCCAGCAGCTCATTCGAGGTTGCAACTAATGAAAAACTGTTTTTT. Translation gives CASSSFEVATNEKLFF. The full variable domain, rest sourced from reference TRBV7-9 and TRBJ1-4, is DTGVSQNPRHKITKRGQNVTFRCDPISEHNRLYWYRQTLGQGPEFLTYFQNEAQLEKSRLLSDRFSAERPKGSFSTLEIQRTEQGDSAMYLCASSSFEVATNEKLFFGSGTQLSVL.

The chain uses TRBV4-2 and TRBJ2-2, with TRBD1 matching over 7 bases. CDR1 LGHNA and CDR2 YNFKEQ come from the germline V gene. The CDR3 totals 17 residues. Trimming took 1 base from V and 0 from J; bases not matched to a gene: 5. Here the CDR3 reads CASSQGMTGTNTGELFF. The CDR3 DNA follows: TGTGCCAGCAGCCAAGGAATGACAGGGACGAACACCGGGGAGCTGTTTTTT.

V gene TRBV7-6 combines with J gene TRBJ2-5; the match to TRBD1 covers 8 bases. The V segment lost 2 bases and the J segment 4 bases; nucleotides outside the gene matches: 9. This CDR3 comprises 16 residues. The germline CDR1 and CDR2 sequences are SGHVS and FNYEAQ. CDR3 coding DNA: TGTGCCAGCAGCTTATACCCCAGGGGGCTCAGAGAGACCCAGTACTTC. It translates to CASSLYPRGLRETQYF.